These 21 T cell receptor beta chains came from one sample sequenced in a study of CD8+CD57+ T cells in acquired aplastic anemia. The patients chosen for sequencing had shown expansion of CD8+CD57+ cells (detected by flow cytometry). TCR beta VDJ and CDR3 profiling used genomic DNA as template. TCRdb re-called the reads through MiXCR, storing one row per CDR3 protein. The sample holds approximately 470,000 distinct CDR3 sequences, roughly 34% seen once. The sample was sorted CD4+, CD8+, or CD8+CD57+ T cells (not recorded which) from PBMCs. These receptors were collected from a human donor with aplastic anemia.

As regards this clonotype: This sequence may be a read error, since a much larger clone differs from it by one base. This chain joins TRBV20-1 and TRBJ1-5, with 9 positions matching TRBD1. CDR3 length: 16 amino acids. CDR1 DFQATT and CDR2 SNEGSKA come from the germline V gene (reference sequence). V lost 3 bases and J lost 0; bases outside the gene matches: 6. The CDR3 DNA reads TGCAGTGCTAGGAGAACAGGGGGCCCTAGCAATCAGCCCCAGCATTTT. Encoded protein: CSARRTGGPSNQPQHF.

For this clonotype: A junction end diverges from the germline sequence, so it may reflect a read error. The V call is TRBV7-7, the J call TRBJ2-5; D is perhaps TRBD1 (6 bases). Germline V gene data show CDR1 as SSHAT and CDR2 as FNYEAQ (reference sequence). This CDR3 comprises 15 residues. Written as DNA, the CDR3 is TGTGCTAGCAGCAAAGGAAGCCAGGGGAGCGAGACCCAGTACTTC. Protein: CASSKGSQGSETQYF.

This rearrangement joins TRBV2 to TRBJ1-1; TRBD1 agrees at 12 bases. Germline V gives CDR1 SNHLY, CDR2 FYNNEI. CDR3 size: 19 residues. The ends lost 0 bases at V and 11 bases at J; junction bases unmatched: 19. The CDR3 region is CASSEAGTGGAYVMGGAFF. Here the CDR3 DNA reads TGTGCCAGCAGTGAAGCCGGGACAGGGGGCGCGTACGTAATGGGAGGGGCTTTCTTT.

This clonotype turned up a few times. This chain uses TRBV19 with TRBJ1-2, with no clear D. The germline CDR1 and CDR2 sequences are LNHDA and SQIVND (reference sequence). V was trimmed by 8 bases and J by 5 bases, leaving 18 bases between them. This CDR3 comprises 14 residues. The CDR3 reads CASQLSVAQYGYTF. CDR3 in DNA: TGTGCCAGTCAACTTTCGGTGGCGCAGTATGGCTACACCTTC.

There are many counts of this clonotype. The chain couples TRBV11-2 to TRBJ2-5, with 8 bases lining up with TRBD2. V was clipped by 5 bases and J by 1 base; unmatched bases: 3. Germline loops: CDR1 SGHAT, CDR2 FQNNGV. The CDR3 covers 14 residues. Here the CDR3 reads CASSGAGGQETQYF. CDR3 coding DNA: TGTGCCAGCAGCGGGGCGGGGGGCCAAGAGACCCAGTACTTC.

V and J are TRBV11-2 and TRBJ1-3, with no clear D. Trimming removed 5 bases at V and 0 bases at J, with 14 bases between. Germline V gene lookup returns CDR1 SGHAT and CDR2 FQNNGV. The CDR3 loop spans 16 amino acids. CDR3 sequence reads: CASSPHPADSGNTIYF. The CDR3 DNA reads TGTGCCAGCAGCCCCCACCCGGCAGACTCTGGAAACACCATATATTTT.

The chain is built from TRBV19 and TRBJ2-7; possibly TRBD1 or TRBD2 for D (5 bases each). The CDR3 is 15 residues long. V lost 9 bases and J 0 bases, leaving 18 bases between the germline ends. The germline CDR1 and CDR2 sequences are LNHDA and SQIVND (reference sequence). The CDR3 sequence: CASSLERGFSYEQYF. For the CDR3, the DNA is TGTGCCAGCAGTCTCGAGAGGGGATTCTCCTACGAGCAGTACTTC.

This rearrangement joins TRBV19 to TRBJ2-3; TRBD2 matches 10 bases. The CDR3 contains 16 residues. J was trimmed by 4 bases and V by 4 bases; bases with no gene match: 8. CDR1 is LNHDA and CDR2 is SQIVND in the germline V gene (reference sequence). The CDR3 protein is CASSTNLAGAADTQYF. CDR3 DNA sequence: TGTGCCAGTAGTACCAATCTAGCGGGAGCAGCAGATACGCAGTATTTT.

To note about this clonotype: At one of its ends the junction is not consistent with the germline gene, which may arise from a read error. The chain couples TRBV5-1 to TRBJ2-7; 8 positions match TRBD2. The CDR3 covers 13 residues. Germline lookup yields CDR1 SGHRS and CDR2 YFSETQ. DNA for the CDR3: TGCGCCAGCAGCTCCCCGACTAGCGTCGAGCAGCACTTC. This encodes CASSSPTSVEQHF.

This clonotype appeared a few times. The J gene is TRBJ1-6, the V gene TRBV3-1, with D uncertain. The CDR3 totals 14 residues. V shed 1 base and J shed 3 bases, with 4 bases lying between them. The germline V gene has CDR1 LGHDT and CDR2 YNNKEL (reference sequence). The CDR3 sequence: CASSQGVYNSPLHF. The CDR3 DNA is TGTGCCAGCAGCCAAGGGGTCTATAATTCACCCCTCCACTTT.

In DNA, the CDR3 is TGTGCCAGCAGCCAAGATCCCCTCGGCGGAGGTGAGCAGTTCTTC. This encodes CASSQDPLGGGEQFF. The V and J genes are TRBV3-1 and TRBJ2-1; D possibly corresponds to TRBD2 (5 bases). V gave up 0 bases and J gave up 9 bases, with 15 bases separating them. Germline CDR1 LGHDT, CDR2 YNNKEL (reference sequence). The length of the CDR3 is 15 residues.

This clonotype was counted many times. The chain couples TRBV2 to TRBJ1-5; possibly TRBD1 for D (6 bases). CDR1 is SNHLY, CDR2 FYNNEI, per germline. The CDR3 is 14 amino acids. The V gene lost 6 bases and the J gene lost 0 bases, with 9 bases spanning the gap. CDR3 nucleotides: TGTGCCAGCAGGCGGACAGTTAGCAATCAGCCCCAGCATTTT. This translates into CASRRTVSNQPQHF.

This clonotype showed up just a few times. CDR3 nucleotides: TGTGCCAGCAGTTCGCCCATCTATGGCTACACCTTC. Encoded protein: CASSSPIYGYTF. The chain joins TRBV6-1 to TRBJ1-2; D ambiguous. The CDR3 is 12 amino acids. V lost 5 bases and J lost 4, with 8 bases in between. Germline V CDR1 and CDR2: MNHNS, SASEGT.

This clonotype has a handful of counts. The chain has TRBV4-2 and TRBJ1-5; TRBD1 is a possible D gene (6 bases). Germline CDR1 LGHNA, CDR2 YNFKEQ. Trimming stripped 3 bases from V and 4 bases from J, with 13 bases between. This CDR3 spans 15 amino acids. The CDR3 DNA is TGTGCCAGCAGCCAGGCGCTAAGGGGGAATCAGCCCCAGCATTTT. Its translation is CASSQALRGNQPQHF.

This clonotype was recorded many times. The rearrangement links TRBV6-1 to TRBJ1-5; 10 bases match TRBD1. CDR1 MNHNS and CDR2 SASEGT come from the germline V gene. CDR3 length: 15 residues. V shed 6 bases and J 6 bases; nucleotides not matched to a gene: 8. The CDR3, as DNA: TGTGCCAGCAGGTCCGGGACAGGGGATGCTCAGCCCCAGCATTTT. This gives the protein CASRSGTGDAQPQHF.

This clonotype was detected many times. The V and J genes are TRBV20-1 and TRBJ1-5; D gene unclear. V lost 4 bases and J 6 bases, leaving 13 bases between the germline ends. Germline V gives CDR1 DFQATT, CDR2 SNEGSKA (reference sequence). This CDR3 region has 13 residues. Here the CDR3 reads CSAIFGGGQPQHF. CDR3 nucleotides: TGCAGTGCTATCTTCGGAGGAGGTCAGCCCCAGCATTTT.

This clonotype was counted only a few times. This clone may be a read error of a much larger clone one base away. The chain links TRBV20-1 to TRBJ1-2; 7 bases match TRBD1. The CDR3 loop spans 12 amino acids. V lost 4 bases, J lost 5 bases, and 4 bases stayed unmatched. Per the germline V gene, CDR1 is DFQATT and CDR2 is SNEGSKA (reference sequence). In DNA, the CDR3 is TGCAGTGCTACGAGGACAGGTTATGGCTACACCTTC. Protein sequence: CSATRTGYGYTF.

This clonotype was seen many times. The CDR3 DNA is TGTGCCAGCAGCCAAGGTTCCCCCCAGCCCCAGCATTTT. Amino acid sequence: CASSQGSPQPQHF. The gene calls are TRBV4-2 and TRBJ1-5; D unclear. Germline CDR1 and CDR2: LGHNA and YNFKEQ. This CDR3 has 13 amino acids. Trimming cost V 1 base and J 7 bases, with 8 bases left between them.

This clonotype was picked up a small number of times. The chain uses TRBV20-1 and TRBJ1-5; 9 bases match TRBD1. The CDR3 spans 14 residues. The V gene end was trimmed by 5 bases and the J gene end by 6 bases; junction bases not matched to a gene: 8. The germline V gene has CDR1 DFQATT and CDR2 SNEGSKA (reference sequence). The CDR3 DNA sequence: TGCAGTGCTCGACCGGGACAGGGAGTTCAGCCCCAGCATTTT. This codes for CSARPGQGVQPQHF.

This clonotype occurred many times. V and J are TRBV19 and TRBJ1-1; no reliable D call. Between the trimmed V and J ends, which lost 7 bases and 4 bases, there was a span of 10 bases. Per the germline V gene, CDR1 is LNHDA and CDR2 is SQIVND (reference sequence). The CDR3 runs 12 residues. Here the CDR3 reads CASTTWGTEAFF. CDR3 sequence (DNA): TGTGCCAGTACCACCTGGGGCACTGAAGCTTTCTTT. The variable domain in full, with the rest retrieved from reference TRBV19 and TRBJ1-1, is DGGITQSPKYLFRKEGQNVTLSCEQNLNHDAMYWYRQDPGQGLRLIYYSQIVNDFQKGDIAEGYSVSREKKESFPLTVTSAQKNPTAFYLCASTTWGTEAFFGQGTRLTVV.

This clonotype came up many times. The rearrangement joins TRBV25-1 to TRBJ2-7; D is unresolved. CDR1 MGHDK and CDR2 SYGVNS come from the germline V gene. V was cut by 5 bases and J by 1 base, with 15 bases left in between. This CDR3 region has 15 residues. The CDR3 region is CASSRGTVASYEQYF. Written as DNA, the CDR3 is TGTGCCAGCAGTAGAGGAACAGTTGCATCCTACGAGCAGTACTTC.